These 2 T cell receptor beta chains came from one sample sequenced in a study of neurological immune-mediated disorders. MiXCR was run by TCRdb on the 5' RACE reads, yielding one entry per CDR3 protein. The data hold approximately 74,000 distinct CDR3 sequences, with about 9.7% observed a single time. The source material was PBMCs. Receptor source: a man aged 50 to 59 in good health.

This clonotype was counted at least ten times. The gene calls are TRBV7-3 and TRBJ2-1; 10 nucleotides line up with TRBD1. The CDR3 spans 16 residues. The germline V gene has CDR1 SGHTA and CDR2 FQGTGA. The V segment lost 4 bases and the J segment 7 bases; nucleotides outside the gene matches: 10. The CDR3 DNA sequence: TGTGCCAGCAGCTCAAGCCGGGACAGGGGTGAGAATGAGCAGTTCTTC. Protein: CASSSSRDRGENEQFF.

V is TRBV12-3 or TRBV12-4 and J is TRBJ2-5; no reliable D call. V was pared by 3 bases and J by 1 base, with 6 bases between. This CDR3 spans 13 amino acids. The CDR3 sequence: CASSFALQETQYF. CDR3 DNA: TGTGCCAGCAGTTTTGCCCTCCAAGAGACCCAGTACTTC.